This record covers a single T cell receptor (beta chain). Its antigen is still unknown. The V gene's germline CDR1 is KGHSH and CDR2 LQKENI. V lost 2 bases, J lost 3 bases, and 11 bases lay in between. The CDR3 runs 14 residues. After 5'RACE with constant-segment primers, TCR alpha and TCR beta cDNA libraries carrying sample barcodes and UMIs were obtained. In TCRdb, the 5' RACE reads were re-called with MiXCR into one record per CDR3 protein. Of hundreds of thousands of distinct CDR3 sequences in the sample, roughly 20% were seen once. This specimen comes from a study of T-cell memory formation after mild COVID-19. Findings and caveats of the study: Some responding clones appeared in pre-infection memory, suggesting cross-reactive memory joined. Of the contracting clones, CD4+ ones lay mainly in CM and EM, and CD8+ ones in EMRA. The SARS-CoV-2 specificity of second-wave clones reaching peak at day 37 remained unverified.

This clonotype was sampled from an adult woman who had mild COVID-19 (a few samples of this study predate the infection). Cell type and time point are not known. Sequencing was done on a sample of PBMCs or a T cell subset sorted from them (not recorded which). The gene calls are TRBV18 and TRBJ2-7, with a possible D match to TRBD1 (6 bases). CDR3 amino acids: CASSPLGTFYEQYF. CDR3 sequence (DNA): TGTGCCAGCTCACCATTAGGGACATTCTACGAGCAGTACTTC.